Below, 23 T cell receptor beta chains from the same sample are listed, as sequenced in a study of blood T cells in healthy people across ages. A second PCR of about 7 to 11 cycles used a sample-barcoded 5' primer and a J-beta primer mix. TCRdb passed the 5' RACE reads through MiXCR, listing each CDR3 protein once. The repertoire holds 1.2 million to 1.5 million distinct CDR3 sequences, with about 43% as singletons. Sequencing was performed on blood. These receptors were collected from a woman younger than 35 in good health.

The gene calls are TRBV6-1 and TRBJ1-4; 7 bases are shared with TRBD1. The germline V gene encodes CDR1 MNHNS and CDR2 SASEGT. This CDR3 region has 14 residues. The ends lost 6 bases at V and 8 bases at J; junction bases unmatched: 9. The CDR3 here is CASRPDRVSEKLFF. The CDR3 nucleotides are TGTGCCAGCAGGCCCGACAGGGTTAGCGAAAAACTGTTTTTT.

This chain links TRBV7-2 with TRBJ1-4, with D uncertain. The V and J ends lost 3 bases and 8 bases respectively, with 13 bases between them. Germline V CDR1 and CDR2: SGHTA, FQGNSA. The CDR3 has 14 amino acids. CDR3 protein: CASSFPGEFEKLFF. As DNA, the CDR3 is TGTGCCAGCAGCTTTCCTGGGGAGTTCGAAAAACTGTTTTTT.

The rearrangement uses TRBV20-1 and TRBJ2-4; 8 nucleotides match TRBD2. Judging by the DNA end, TRBJ2-5 fits better; the J call may be wrong. The CDR3 runs 14 residues. Germline CDR1 reads DFQATT; CDR2 reads SNEGSKA (reference sequence). The CDR3 DNA reads TGCAGTGCTAACCACTTACGGGGGGGAGAGACCCAGTACTTC. As protein: CSANHLRGGETQYF.

The chain carries TRBV5-1 and TRBJ1-2; D remains unclear. Germline CDR1 SGHRS, CDR2 YFSETQ. Trimming shortened V by 4 bases and J by 8 bases, and 18 bases separated the two germline ends. This CDR3 has 14 amino acids. CDR3 amino acids: CASSVAKPDSGYTF. The CDR3 region has the DNA TGCGCCAGCAGCGTGGCTAAGCCCGATTCGGGCTACACCTTC.

This rearrangement joins TRBV20-1 to TRBJ1-1, with unresolved D. Germline V gene lookup returns CDR1 DFQATT and CDR2 SNEGSKA (reference sequence). The CDR3 length is 15 residues. Between the trimmed V and J ends, which lost 0 bases and 3 bases, there was a span of 14 bases. CDR3: CSARDGRVQHTEAFF. DNA of the CDR3: TGCAGTGCTAGAGATGGGCGGGTGCAGCACACTGAAGCTTTCTTT.

The rearrangement joins TRBV11-2 to TRBJ2-1; no firm D call. The CDR3 sequence is 14 residues long. Germline V lookup: CDR1 SGHAT, CDR2 FQNNGV. The germline V and J ends were trimmed by 8 bases and 0 bases, with 11 bases remaining between them. In DNA, the CDR3 is TGTGCCAGCGTAACGGACCGCTCCTACAATGAGCAGTTCTTC. This gives the protein CASVTDRSYNEQFF.

The chain links TRBV12-3 or TRBV12-4 to TRBJ2-7, with D unclear. V was shortened by 5 bases and J by 0 bases, with 17 bases between the two germline ends. CDR3 length: 16 residues. The CDR3 nucleotides read TGTGCCAGCAGTGCTTCCGTTGAGTCAAGCTCCTACGAGCAGTACTTC. It translates to CASSASVESSSYEQYF.

This clonotype was recorded a few times. V and J are TRBV12-5 and TRBJ2-1; 7 bases line up with TRBD2. CDR3 size: 15 residues. Germline-derived CDR1 and CDR2 are LGHNT and FRNRAP. V shed 3 bases, J shed 8 bases, and the junction held 10 bases outside the gene matches. The CDR3 reads CASGLRAEGRDEQFF. In DNA, the CDR3 is TGTGCTAGTGGTTTAAGAGCGGAGGGGAGGGATGAGCAGTTCTTC.

This clonotype was counted between two and nine times. V and J are TRBV6-5 and TRBJ1-5, with D possibly being TRBD1 (5 bases). CDR3 length equals 16 residues. The V gene's germline CDR1 is MNHEY and CDR2 SVGAGI. V lost 5 bases and J 1 base, leaving 15 bases between the germline ends. CDR3 sequence reads: CASSPEPGDSNQPQHF. The CDR3 nucleotides read TGTGCCAGCAGTCCAGAGCCCGGGGACAGCAATCAGCCCCAGCATTTT.

This clonotype was found a few times. This chain connects TRBV12-5 to TRBJ1-6, with D hard to call. The CDR3 spans 15 residues. V dropped 7 bases and J dropped 0 bases, with 10 bases sitting between them. The germline V gene has CDR1 LGHNT and CDR2 FRNRAP. CDR3 bases: TGTGCTAGTGCGCCAGTTAGCTCCTATAATTCACCCCTCCACTTT. It specifies CASAPVSSYNSPLHF. The full variable domain, with the rest looked up from reference TRBV12-5 and TRBJ1-6, is DARVTQTPRHKVTEMGQEVTMRCQPILGHNTVFWYRQTMMQGLELLAYFRNRAPLDDSGMPKDRFSAEMPDATLATLKIQPSEPRDSAVYFCASAPVSSYNSPLHFGNGTRLTVT.

The chain links TRBV7-9 to TRBJ1-2; 7 nucleotides agree with TRBD1. The CDR3 extends over 18 amino acids. Trimming cost V 3 bases and J 2 bases; bases outside gene matches: 15. Germline V lookup: CDR1 SEHNR, CDR2 FQNEAQ (reference sequence). CDR3 residues: CASSLLRRLDRTNYGYTF. The CDR3 coding sequence is TGTGCCAGCAGCTTGTTGCGAAGACTGGACAGGACGAACTATGGCTACACCTTC.

On this clonotype itself: A much larger clone lies a single base off, so this may be a read error. The V gene is TRBV29-1, the J gene TRBJ2-5, with D unclear. Per the germline V gene, CDR1 is SQVTM and CDR2 is ANQGSEA. CDR3 length equals 12 residues. The DNA for the CDR3 is TGCAGCGTTGAATGGATTCAAGGGACCCAGTACTTC. This encodes CSVEWIQGTQYF.

In its sample, this clonotype was seen a few times. V gene TRBV3-1 combines with J gene TRBJ1-2, with 10 nucleotides matching TRBD1. The junction had 10 bases not matched to a gene; V was cut back by 2 bases and J by 4 bases. CDR3 length: 17 residues. The germline CDR1 and CDR2 sequences are LGHDT and YNNKEL (reference sequence). The CDR3 loop reads CASSQLSGQGTPYGYTF. For the CDR3, the DNA is TGTGCCAGCAGCCAACTATCGGGACAGGGGACTCCCTATGGCTACACCTTC.

This clonotype was counted between two and nine times. This rearrangement joins TRBV12-3 or TRBV12-4 to TRBJ2-7, with D perhaps being TRBD1 or TRBD2 (5 bases each). Trimming took off 6 bases at V and 0 bases at J, with 12 bases between the two ends. There are 14 residues in the CDR3. CDR3 amino acids: CASRPRGDSYEQYF. In DNA, the CDR3 is TGTGCCAGCAGACCGCGAGGGGACTCCTACGAGCAGTACTTC.

The rearrangement uses TRBV5-1 and TRBJ2-2, with D unresolved. V was shortened by 5 bases and J by 0 bases, with 14 bases between the two germline ends. The V gene's germline CDR1 is SGHRS and CDR2 YFSETQ. The CDR3 runs to 16 residues. This CDR3 is CASSIGNPANTGELFF. CDR3 DNA: TGCGCCAGCAGTATTGGCAACCCCGCGAACACCGGGGAGCTGTTTTTT. Full variable domain (outside the CDR3, taken from reference TRBV5-1 and TRBJ2-2): KAGVTQTPRYLIKTRGQQVTLSCSPISGHRSVSWYQQTPGQGLQFLFEYFSETQRNKGNFPGRFSGRQFSNSRSEMNVSTLELGDSALYLCASSIGNPANTGELFFGEGSRLTVL.

Details on this clonotype: One end of the junction does not line up with germline, which may come from a read error. The rearrangement links TRBV6-1 to TRBJ1-6; 7 positions agree with TRBD1. The germline V gene has CDR1 MNHNS and CDR2 SASEGT. CDR3 size: 18 residues. CDR3 DNA sequence: TGTACCAGCAGCCGAACCCCTGACAGGGTCTCGTTTAATTCACCCCTCCACTTT. Amino acids: CTSSRTPDRVSFNSPLHF.

A single count supports this clonotype. The rearrangement uses TRBV21-1 and TRBJ1-4. TRBV21-1 is annotated as a pseudogene. CDR3 length equals 16 residues. The CDR3 loop reads CASSKAPNRMREKLFF. The CDR3, as DNA: TGTGCCAGCAGCAAAGCGCCTAACAGAATGAGGGAAAAACTGTTTTTT.

This clonotype was observed a handful of times. The rearrangement joins TRBV28 to TRBJ2-7; 10 nucleotides agree with TRBD1. V lost 3 bases and J lost 3; bases outside the gene matches: 5. This CDR3 comprises 15 residues. CDR1 MDHEN and CDR2 SYDVKM come from the germline V gene. The CDR3 DNA is TGTGCCAGCAGTTTGGGGGACAGGGGCATCTACGAGCAGTACTTC. This sequence encodes CASSLGDRGIYEQYF.

The chain employs TRBV21-1 and TRBJ1-2; TRBD1 is taken as the D call from the table, unchecked against the DNA. TRBV21-1 corresponds to a pseudogene. CDR3 size: 14 residues. The CDR3 loop is CASINGPGVHGYTF. The CDR3 bases are TGTGCCAGCATTAACGGCCCCGGGGTCCATGGCTACACCTTC.

The chain recombines TRBV29-1 with TRBJ2-5; D call uncertain. The DNA matches TRBJ2-7 better at its end, which makes the J call doubtful. The CDR3 sequence is 11 residues long. CDR1 SQVTM and CDR2 ANQGSEA come from the germline V gene. CDR3 nucleotides: TGCAGCGTTGAAGGGCCCGGCGAGCAGTACTTC. Protein sequence: CSVEGPGEQYF.

The V and J genes are TRBV30 and TRBJ2-1; weak D call: TRBD2 (6 bases). This CDR3 spans 13 amino acids. Trimming left V 4 bases short and J 6 bases short, with 13 bases between. Per the germline V gene, CDR1 is GTSNPN and CDR2 is SVGIG (reference sequence). DNA of the CDR3: TGTGCCTGGAATCCGACTAGAGGCAATGAGCAGTTCTTC. Translation gives CAWNPTRGNEQFF.

This clonotype appeared a few times. This rearrangement joins TRBV20-1 to TRBJ2-4; D gene uncertain. Matching the DNA end better, TRBJ2-7 makes the J call doubtful. The CDR3 contains 12 residues. CDR1 and CDR2 from the germline V gene are DFQATT and SNEGSKA (reference sequence). The CDR3 loop is CSAREGTYEQYF. The CDR3, as DNA: TGCAGTGCTAGAGAAGGAACGTACGAGCAGTACTTC.

This clonotype was detected only a few times. The chain couples TRBV3-1 to TRBJ2-1, with a possible D match to TRBD1 (6 bases). The CDR3 contains 12 residues. Trimming shortened V by 1 base and J by 10 bases, and 8 bases separated the two germline ends. In germline, CDR1 is LGHDT, CDR2 YNNKEL (reference sequence). Here the CDR3 DNA reads TGTGCCAGCAGCCAAGCAAGGGGGGAGCAGTTCTTC. It codes for CASSQARGEQFF.